A selection of T cell receptor beta chains follows, all from one sample in a study of Ad26.COV2.S vaccination and SARS-CoV-2 variants. Sequencing was performed with immunoSEQ multiplex PCR; in TCRdb, only in-frame clones are kept and a portion is missing. Among about 320,000 clones, around four fifths were seen once, and the ten largest hold 2.1%. The sequencing here drew on peripheral blood, taken in a trial of Ad26.COV2.S vaccine versus placebo. These receptors originate from a person between 18 and 65 years old who received the Ad26.COV2.S COVID-19 vaccine or a placebo. Each CDR3 is given with its conserved first and last residue.

v_call	j_call	cdr3_aa
TRBV10-1	TRBJ2-5	CASAPGGDEETQYF
TRBV27	TRBJ1-4	CASSPGQTFATNEKLFF
TRBV7-8	TRBJ2-5	CASTKTRRDETQYF
TRBV11-3	TRBJ1-4	CASSAGTGPSLVDEKLFF
TRBV19	TRBJ1-4	CASSRKTNEKLFF
TRBV12-1	TRBJ1-5	CASSPRQAGGHQPQHF
TRBV5-6	TRBJ1-1	CASSLAVQRTEAFF
TRBV6-5	TRBJ2-7	CATETSGGPYEQYF
TRBV5-1	TRBJ1-1	CASSQTLLGRGGGEAFF
TRBV6-5	TRBJ1-2	CASRSTGGNYGYTF
TRBV5-1	TRBJ1-1	CASSLANVPGVPAFF
TRBV7-8	TRBJ2-1	CASSLVGGSGNEQFF
TRBV4-1	TRBJ1-2	CASSHQQGNYGYTF
TRBV29-1	TRBJ2-1	CSVPKGGNRSSYNEQFF
TRBV7-9	TRBJ2-7	CASSPPSKYYEQYF
TRBV6-6	TRBJ2-1	CASSYWTSGGVGEQFF
TRBV7-8	TRBJ1-5	CASSLGQKAQPQHF
TRBV6-5	TRBJ2-1	CAGRSSGYYNEQFF
TRBV7-9	TRBJ2-3	CASSDPRSPDTQYF
TRBV3-1/TRBV3-2	TRBJ2-5	CASNLMGGGETQYF
TRBV9	TRBJ2-3	CASSVALGDTQYF
TRBV6-5	TRBJ2-3	CASKLAGGTDTQYF
TRBV29-1	TRBJ2-2	CSYLSSGSVAGELFF
TRBV4-2	TRBJ2-5	CASSQVSAGQGQETQYF
TRBV29-1	TRBJ2-7	CSARSLWGYEQYF